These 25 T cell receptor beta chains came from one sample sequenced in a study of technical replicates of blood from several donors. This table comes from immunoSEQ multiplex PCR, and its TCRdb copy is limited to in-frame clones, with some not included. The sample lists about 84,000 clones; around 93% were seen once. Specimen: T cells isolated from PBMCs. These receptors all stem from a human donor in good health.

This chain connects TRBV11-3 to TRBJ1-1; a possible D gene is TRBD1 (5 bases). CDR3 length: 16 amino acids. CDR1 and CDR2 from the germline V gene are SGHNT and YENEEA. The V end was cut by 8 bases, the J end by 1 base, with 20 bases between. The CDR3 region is CASFPQGRWPNTEAFF. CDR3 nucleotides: TGTGCCAGCTTTCCCCAGGGAAGGTGGCCGAACACTGAAGCTTTCTTT.

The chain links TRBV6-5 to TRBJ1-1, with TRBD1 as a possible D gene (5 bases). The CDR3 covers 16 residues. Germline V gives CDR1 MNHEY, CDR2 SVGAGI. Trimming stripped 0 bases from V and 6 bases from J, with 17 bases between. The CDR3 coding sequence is TGTGCCAGCAGTTACTCCCCGTGGGGGGAAGGCTCTGAAGCTTTCTTT. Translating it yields CASSYSPWGEGSEAFF.

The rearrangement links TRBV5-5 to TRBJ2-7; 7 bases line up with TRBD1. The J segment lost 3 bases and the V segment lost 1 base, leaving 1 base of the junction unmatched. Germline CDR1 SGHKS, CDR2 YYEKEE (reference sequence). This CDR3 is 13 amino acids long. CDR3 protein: CASSLRDSYEQYF. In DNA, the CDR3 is TGTGCCAGCAGCTTGAGGGACAGCTACGAGCAGTACTTC. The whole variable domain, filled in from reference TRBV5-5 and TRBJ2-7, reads DAGVTQSPTHLIKTRGQQVTLRCSPISGHKSVSWYQQVLGQGPQFIFQYYEKEERGRGNFPDRFSARQFPNYSSELNVNALLLGDSALYLCASSLRDSYEQYFGPGTRLTVT.

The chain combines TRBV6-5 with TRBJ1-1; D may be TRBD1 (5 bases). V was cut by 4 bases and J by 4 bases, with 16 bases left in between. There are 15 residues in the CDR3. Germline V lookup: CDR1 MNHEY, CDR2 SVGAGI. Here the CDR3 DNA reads TGTGCCAGCAGTTCCGAGCGGGGGTGGAGCACTGAAGCTTTCTTT. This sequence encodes CASSSERGWSTEAFF.

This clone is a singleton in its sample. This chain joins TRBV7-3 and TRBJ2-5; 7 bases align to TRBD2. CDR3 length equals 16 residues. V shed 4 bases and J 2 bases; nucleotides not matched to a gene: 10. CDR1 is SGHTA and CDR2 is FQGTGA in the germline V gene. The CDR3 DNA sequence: TGTGCCAGCAGCTCCTCAGAGCGGGGTGCTCAAGAGACCCAGTACTTC. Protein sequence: CASSSSERGAQETQYF.

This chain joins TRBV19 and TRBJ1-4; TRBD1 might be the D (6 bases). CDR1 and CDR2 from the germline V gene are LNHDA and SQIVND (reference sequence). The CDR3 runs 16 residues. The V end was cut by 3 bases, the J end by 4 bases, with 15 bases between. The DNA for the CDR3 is TGTGCCAGTAGTATTACGCAGGGGCGAGTTAATGAAAAACTGTTTTTT. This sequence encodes CASSITQGRVNEKLFF.

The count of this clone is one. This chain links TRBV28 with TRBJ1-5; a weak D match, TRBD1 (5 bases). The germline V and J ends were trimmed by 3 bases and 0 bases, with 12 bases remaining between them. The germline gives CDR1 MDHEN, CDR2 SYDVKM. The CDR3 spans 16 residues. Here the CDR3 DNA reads TGTGCCAGCAGTTTTCGGCAGGGTAATAGCAATCAGCCCCAGCATTTT. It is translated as CASSFRQGNSNQPQHF.

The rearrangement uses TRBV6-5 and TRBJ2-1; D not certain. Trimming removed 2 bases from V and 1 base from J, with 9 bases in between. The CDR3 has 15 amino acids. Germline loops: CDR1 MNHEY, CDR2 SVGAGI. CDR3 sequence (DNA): TGTGCCAGCAGTTACGAACCGAGATCCTACAATGAGCAGTTCTTC. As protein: CASSYEPRSYNEQFF.

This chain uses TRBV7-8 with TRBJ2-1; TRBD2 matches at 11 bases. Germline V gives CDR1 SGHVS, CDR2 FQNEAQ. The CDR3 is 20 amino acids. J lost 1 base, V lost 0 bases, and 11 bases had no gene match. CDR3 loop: CASSLAILAGGPASYNEQFF. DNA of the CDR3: TGTGCCAGCAGCTTAGCGATCCTAGCGGGGGGCCCCGCTTCCTACAATGAGCAGTTCTTC.

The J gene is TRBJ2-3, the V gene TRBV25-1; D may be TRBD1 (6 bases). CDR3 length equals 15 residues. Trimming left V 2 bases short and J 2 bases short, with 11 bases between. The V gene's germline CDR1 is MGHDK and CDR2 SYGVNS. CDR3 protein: CASSEGGGSTDTQYF. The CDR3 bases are TGTGCCAGCAGTGAAGGGGGCGGCTCCACAGATACGCAGTATTTT.

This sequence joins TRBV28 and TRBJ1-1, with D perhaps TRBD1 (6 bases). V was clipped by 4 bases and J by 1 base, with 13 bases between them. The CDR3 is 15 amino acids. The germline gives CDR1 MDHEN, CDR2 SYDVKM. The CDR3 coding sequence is TGTGCCAGCAGTTCGAGTCCGGGACAGAACACTGAAGCTTTCTTT. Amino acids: CASSSSPGQNTEAFF.

For the CDR3, the DNA is TGTGCCAGCAGCTCTAGCGGGGGGGGATCATACAATGAGCAGTTCTTC. It encodes CASSSSGGGSYNEQFF. V gene TRBV9 combines with J gene TRBJ2-1, with 12 bases fitting TRBD2. The J segment lost 4 bases and the V segment lost 4 bases, leaving 6 bases of the junction unmatched. There are 16 residues in the CDR3. Per the germline V gene, CDR1 is SGDLS and CDR2 is YYNGEE. The full variable domain, completed using reference TRBV9 and TRBJ2-1, is DSGVTQTPKHLITATGQRVTLRCSPRSGDLSVYWYQQSLDQGLQFLIQYYNGEERAKGNILERFSAQQFPDLHSELNLSSLELGDSALYFCASSSSGGGSYNEQFFGPGTRLTVL.

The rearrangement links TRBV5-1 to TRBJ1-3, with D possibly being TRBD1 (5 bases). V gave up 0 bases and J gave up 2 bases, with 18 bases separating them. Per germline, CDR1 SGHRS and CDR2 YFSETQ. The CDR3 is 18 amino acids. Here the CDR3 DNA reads TGCGCCAGCAGCTTGGAAGGTTACGGGGGAAAGACTGGAAACACCATATATTTT. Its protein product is CASSLEGYGGKTGNTIYF.

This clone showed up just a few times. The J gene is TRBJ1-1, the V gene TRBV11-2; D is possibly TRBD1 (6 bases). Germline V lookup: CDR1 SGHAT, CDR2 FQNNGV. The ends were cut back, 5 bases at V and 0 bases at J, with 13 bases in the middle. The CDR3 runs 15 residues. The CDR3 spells CASSARGGMNTEAFF. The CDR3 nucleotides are TGTGCCAGCAGCGCAAGGGGGGGTATGAACACTGAAGCTTTCTTT.

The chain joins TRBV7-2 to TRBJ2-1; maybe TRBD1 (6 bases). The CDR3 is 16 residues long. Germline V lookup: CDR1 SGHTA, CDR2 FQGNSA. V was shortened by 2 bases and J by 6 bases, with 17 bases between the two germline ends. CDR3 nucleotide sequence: TGTGCCAGCAGCTTACCAACAGGGTGGGGTGGCAATGAGCAGTTCTTC. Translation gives CASSLPTGWGGNEQFF.

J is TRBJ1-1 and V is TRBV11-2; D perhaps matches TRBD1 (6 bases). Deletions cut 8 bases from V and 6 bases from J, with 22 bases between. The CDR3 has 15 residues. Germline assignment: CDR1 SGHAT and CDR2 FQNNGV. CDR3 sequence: CASAHFRDTGPEAFF. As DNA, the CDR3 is TGTGCCAGCGCTCACTTCCGGGATACAGGGCCTGAAGCTTTCTTT.

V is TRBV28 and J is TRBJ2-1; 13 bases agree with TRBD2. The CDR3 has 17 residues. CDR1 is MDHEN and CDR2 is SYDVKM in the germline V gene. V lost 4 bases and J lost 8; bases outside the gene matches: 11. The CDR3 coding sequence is TGTGCCAGCAGTTCCACCCCCGGACTAGCGGGAGTCCATGAGCAGTTCTTC. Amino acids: CASSSTPGLAGVHEQFF.

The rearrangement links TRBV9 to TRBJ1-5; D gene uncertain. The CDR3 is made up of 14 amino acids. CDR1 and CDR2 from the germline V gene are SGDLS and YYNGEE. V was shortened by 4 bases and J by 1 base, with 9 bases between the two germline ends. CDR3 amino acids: CASSSTTSNQPQHF. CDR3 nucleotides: TGTGCCAGCAGCTCGACAACGAGCAATCAGCCCCAGCATTTT.

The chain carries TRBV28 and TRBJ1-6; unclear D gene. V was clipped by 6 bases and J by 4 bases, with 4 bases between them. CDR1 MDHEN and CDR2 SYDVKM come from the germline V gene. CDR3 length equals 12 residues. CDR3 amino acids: CASSEYNSPLHF. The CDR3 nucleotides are TGTGCCAGCAGCGAGTATAATTCACCCCTCCACTTT.

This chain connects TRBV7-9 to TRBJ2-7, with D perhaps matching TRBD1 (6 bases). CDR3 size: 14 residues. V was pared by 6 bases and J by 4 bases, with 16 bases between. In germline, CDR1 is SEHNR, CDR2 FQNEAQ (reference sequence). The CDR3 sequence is CASRPSGHKYEQYF. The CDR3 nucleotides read TGTGCCAGCAGGCCGTCGGGACATAAATACGAGCAGTACTTC.

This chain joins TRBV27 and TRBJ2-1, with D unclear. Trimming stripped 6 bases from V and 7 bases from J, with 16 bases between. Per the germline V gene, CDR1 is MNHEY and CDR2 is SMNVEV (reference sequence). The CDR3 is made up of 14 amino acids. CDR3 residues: CASRLGSVMNEQFF. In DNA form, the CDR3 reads TGTGCCAGCAGGCTAGGTTCGGTTATGAATGAGCAGTTCTTC.

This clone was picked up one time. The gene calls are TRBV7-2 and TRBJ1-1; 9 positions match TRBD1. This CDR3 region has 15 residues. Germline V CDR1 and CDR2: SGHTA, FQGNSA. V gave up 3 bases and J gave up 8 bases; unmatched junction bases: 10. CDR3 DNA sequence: TGTGCCAGCAGCTTCGGACAGGGGCCCCCCCCGGAAGCTTTCTTT. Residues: CASSFGQGPPPEAFF.

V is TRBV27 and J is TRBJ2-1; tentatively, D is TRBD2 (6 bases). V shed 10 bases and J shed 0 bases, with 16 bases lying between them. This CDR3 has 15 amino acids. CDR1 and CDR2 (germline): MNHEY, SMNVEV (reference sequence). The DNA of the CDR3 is TGTGCCACCAGCCAAGAGACTAGCTCCTACAATGAGCAGTTCTTC. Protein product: CATSQETSSYNEQFF.

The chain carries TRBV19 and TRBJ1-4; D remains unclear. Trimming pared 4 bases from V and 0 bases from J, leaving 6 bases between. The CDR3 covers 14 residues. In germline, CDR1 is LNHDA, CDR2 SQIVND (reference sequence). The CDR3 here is CASSTGATNEKLFF. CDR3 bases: TGTGCCAGTAGTACGGGAGCAACTAATGAAAAACTGTTTTTT.

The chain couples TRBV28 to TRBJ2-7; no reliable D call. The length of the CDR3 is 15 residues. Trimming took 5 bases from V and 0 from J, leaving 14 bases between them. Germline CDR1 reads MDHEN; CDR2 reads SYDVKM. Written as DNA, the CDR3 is TGTGCCAGCAGTCTCCACCAGGTTAGCTCCTACGAGCAGTACTTC. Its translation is CASSLHQVSSYEQYF. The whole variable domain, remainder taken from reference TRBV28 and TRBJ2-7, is DVKVTQSSRYLVKRTGEKVFLECVQDMDHENMFWYRQDPGLGLRLIYFSYDVKMKEKGDIPEGYSVSREKKERFSLILESASTNQTSMYLCASSLHQVSSYEQYFGPGTRLTVT.